The 26 T cell receptor beta chains below come from one sample, sequenced in a study of blood T cell repertoires in COVID-19. Sequencing used immunoSEQ multiplex PCR; TCRdb keeps in-frame clones, though not all of them. Here the sample spans around 330,000 clones, 88% being singletons. The sample taken for sequencing was peripheral blood. These receptors were obtained from a woman between 50 and 59 years old with active or convalescent COVID-19.

The J gene is TRBJ1-1, the V gene TRBV11-2; D is perhaps TRBD1 (5 bases). Germline V gene sequence: CDR1 SGHAT, CDR2 FQNNGV. The V end lost 3 bases, the J end lost 1 base, and 15 bases lay between the germline ends. CDR3 size: 16 residues. In nucleotides, the CDR3 is TGTGCCAGCAGCTTGGGGGGAAGACAGCCGAACACTGAAGCTTTCTTT. Translation gives CASSLGGRQPNTEAFF.

V is TRBV4-2 and J is TRBJ1-1, with D possibly matching TRBD1 (6 bases). The germline gives CDR1 LGHNA, CDR2 YNFKEQ. The CDR3 runs to 17 residues. Trimming pared 4 bases from V and 1 base from J, leaving 19 bases between. The CDR3 here is CASSPTQQGPGNTEAFF. As DNA, the CDR3 is TGTGCCAGCAGCCCCACCCAGCAGGGGCCTGGGAACACTGAAGCTTTCTTT.

The rearrangement links TRBV7-6 to TRBJ2-7; TRBD1 matches 8 bases. Per the germline V gene, CDR1 is SGHVS and CDR2 is FNYEAQ. V shed 0 bases, J shed 5 bases, and the junction held 15 bases outside the gene matches. The CDR3 is 18 amino acids. Written as DNA, the CDR3 is TGTGCCAGCAGCTTAGCTGCCCTCGAAGGACAGGGCCCCAACGAGCAGTACTTC. This gives the protein CASSLAALEGQGPNEQYF.

V usage is TRBV30 and J usage is TRBJ2-7; 10 bases match TRBD1. CDR1 and CDR2 (germline): GTSNPN, SVGIG (reference sequence). The V and J ends lost 5 bases and 4 bases, in that order; junction bases with no gene match: 2. The CDR3 totals 12 residues. CDR3: CAWGQGGYEQYF. The CDR3 nucleotides are TGTGCCTGGGGACAGGGGGGATACGAGCAGTACTTC.

The J gene is TRBJ2-2, the V gene TRBV7-6; TRBD2 is a possible D gene (5 bases). Germline lookup yields CDR1 SGHVS and CDR2 FNYEAQ. V lost 4 bases and J lost 8, with 17 bases in between. The CDR3 totals 15 residues. The CDR3 sequence is CASSSLWTSEGELFF. The CDR3 DNA follows: TGTGCCAGCAGCTCACTCTGGACTTCCGAGGGGGAGCTGTTTTTT.

The rearrangement uses TRBV10-3 and TRBJ2-2, with D uncertain. The CDR3 loop spans 12 amino acids. Trimming cost V 4 bases and J 7 bases, with 7 bases left between them. Germline values: CDR1 ENHRY, CDR2 SYGVKD. The CDR3 is CAISANFGELFF. The DNA of the CDR3 is TGTGCCATCAGTGCTAACTTCGGGGAGCTGTTTTTT.

The chain uses TRBV7-2 and TRBJ2-1; TRBD1 agrees at 10 bases. The ends lost 1 base at V and 7 bases at J; junction bases unmatched: 4. This CDR3 comprises 15 residues. Germline CDR1 is SGHTA and CDR2 is FQGNSA. The CDR3 loop is CASSLDGDRGNEQFF. CDR3 DNA sequence: TGTGCCAGCAGCTTAGACGGGGACAGGGGTAATGAGCAGTTCTTC.

V usage is TRBV19 and J usage is TRBJ2-2, with 10 nucleotides matching TRBD1. The CDR3 is 17 residues long. Germline-derived CDR1 and CDR2 are LNHDA and SQIVND (reference sequence). With 5 bases clipped from V and 3 bases from J, the junction kept 9 bases outside the gene matches. The CDR3 region is CASSGELGTGDTGELFF. The CDR3 DNA follows: TGTGCCAGTAGTGGGGAGCTCGGGACAGGGGACACCGGGGAGCTGTTTTTT. Full variable domain (rest looked up from reference TRBV19 and TRBJ2-2): DGGITQSPKYLFRKEGQNVTLSCEQNLNHDAMYWYRQDPGQGLRLIYYSQIVNDFQKGDIAEGYSVSREKKESFPLTVTSAQKNPTAFYLCASSGELGTGDTGELFFGEGSRLTVL.

The chain is built from TRBV4-1 and TRBJ1-1; 7 bases map to TRBD1. Unmatched junction bases numbered 7, after V lost 0 bases and J lost 9 bases. Germline V gene sequence: CDR1 MGHRA, CDR2 YSYEKL. This CDR3 has 14 residues. This CDR3 reads CASSQELKGQQAFF. The CDR3 bases are TGCGCCAGCAGCCAAGAATTAAAGGGACAGCAAGCTTTCTTT.

This rearrangement joins TRBV7-3 to TRBJ2-3; 7 nucleotides align to TRBD2. Germline CDR1 and CDR2: SGHTA and FQGTGA. The CDR3 has 14 amino acids. V dropped 2 bases and J dropped 7; count of bases not matched to a gene: 6. The CDR3 here is CASSLAPGGNTQYF. In DNA form, the CDR3 reads TGTGCCAGCAGCTTAGCACCCGGGGGGAATACGCAGTATTTT.

The chain joins TRBV2 to TRBJ1-3; 11 bases map to TRBD1. CDR3 size: 15 residues. J gave up 1 base and V 9 bases, and 5 bases lay outside the gene matches. Germline CDR1 is SNHLY and CDR2 is FYNNEI. The chain's CDR3 is CARSGTGGSGNTIYF. In DNA form, the CDR3 reads TGTGCCAGATCCGGGACAGGGGGATCTGGAAACACCATATATTTT.

The chain combines TRBV27 with TRBJ1-2, with D possibly matching TRBD1 (5 bases). Looked up from germline, CDR1 is MNHEY and CDR2 is SMNVEV (reference sequence). The CDR3 length is 12 residues. The ends were cut back, 4 bases at V and 6 bases at J, with 9 bases in the middle. The CDR3 here is CASSSPGNGYTF. The CDR3 nucleotides read TGTGCCAGCAGTTCCCCAGGGAATGGCTACACCTTC.

The chain employs TRBV6-2 or TRBV6-3 and TRBJ1-1, with 8 bases aligning to TRBD1. The V gene end was trimmed by 4 bases and the J gene end by 1 base; junction bases not matched to a gene: 11. CDR3 length equals 17 residues. The germline gives CDR1 MNHEY, CDR2 SVGEGT. CDR3 sequence: CASSSYFLTGGNTEAFF. CDR3 in DNA: TGTGCCAGCAGTTCCTACTTTCTCACAGGGGGGAACACTGAAGCTTTCTTT.

The chain joins TRBV3-1 (or the pseudogene TRBV3-2) to TRBJ2-7; the match to TRBD2 covers 8 bases. Germline V gives CDR1 LGHDT, CDR2 YNNKEL (reference sequence). The CDR3 is made up of 17 amino acids. Germline trimming cut 0 bases from V and 2 bases from J; bases unmatched to any gene: 9. This CDR3 is CASSQDPLGLDTYEQYF. CDR3 sequence (DNA): TGTGCCAGCAGCCAAGATCCTCTGGGACTAGATACCTACGAGCAGTACTTC.

The chain uses TRBV11-1 and TRBJ2-5; 7 nucleotides match TRBD1. CDR1 and CDR2 from the germline V gene are SGHAT and FQDESV (reference sequence). With V trimmed by 7 bases and J by 1 base, 3 bases remained unmatched. CDR3 length: 13 amino acids. The CDR3 reads CASTTGSQETQYF. For the CDR3, the DNA is TGTGCCAGCACGACAGGGTCCCAAGAGACCCAGTACTTC. The full variable domain, its missing parts supplied by reference TRBV11-1 and TRBJ2-5, is EAEVAQSPRYKITEKSQAVAFWCDPISGHATLYWYRQILGQGPELLVQFQDESVVDDSQLPKDRFSAERLKGVDSTLKIQPAELGDSAMYLCASTTGSQETQYFGPGTRLLVL.

V usage is TRBV14 and J usage is TRBJ1-6; D gene unclear. The CDR3 extends over 16 amino acids. The V and J ends lost 2 bases and 4 bases respectively, with 12 bases between them. CDR1 and CDR2 from the germline V gene are SGHDN and FVKESK. This CDR3 reads CASSQFGLPYNSPLHF. CDR3 in DNA: TGTGCCAGCAGCCAATTCGGTCTTCCTTATAATTCACCCCTCCACTTT.

The chain couples TRBV20-1 to TRBJ1-1; possibly TRBD1 for D (5 bases). The V and J ends lost 4 bases and 7 bases respectively, with 10 bases between them. The CDR3 extends over 11 amino acids. Germline V CDR1 and CDR2: DFQATT, SNEGSKA (reference sequence). CDR3 coding DNA: TGCAGTGCTACGGCAGGGATTGAAGCTTTCTTT. This encodes CSATAGIEAFF.

The rearrangement links TRBV5-6 to TRBJ2-1; TRBD1 matches at 8 bases. Germline CDR1 and CDR2: SGHDT and YYEEEE. The length of the CDR3 is 11 residues. Trimming took 4 bases from V and 15 from J; bases not matched to a gene: 6. The CDR3, as DNA: TGTGCCAGCAGCGGGACAGGACGATGGTTCTTC. This sequence encodes CASSGTGRWFF.

The CDR3 nucleotides read TGTGCCAGCAGCCCCGGGACAGGCGCCTCCTACGAGCAGTACTTC. It encodes CASSPGTGASYEQYF. The V gene is TRBV5-4, the J gene TRBJ2-7; TRBD1 matches 8 bases. The CDR3 spans 15 residues. V trimming: 4 bases; J trimming: 0 bases; junction bases outside the gene matches: 6. Germline CDR1 and CDR2: SGHNT and YYREEE (reference sequence).

V is TRBV3-1 (or the pseudogene TRBV3-2) and J is TRBJ2-3; possibly TRBD2 for D (5 bases). The CDR3 totals 14 residues. Germline loops: CDR1 LGHDT, CDR2 YNNKEL (reference sequence). V was cut by 0 bases and J by 8 bases, with 12 bases left in between. The CDR3: CASSQDSREGTQYF. The CDR3, as DNA: TGTGCCAGCAGCCAAGATTCAAGAGAGGGTACGCAGTATTTT.

This clone appeared a single time. This sequence joins TRBV29-1 and TRBJ1-1; TRBD1 matches at 9 bases. With V trimmed by 4 bases and J by 5 bases, 17 bases remained unmatched. Germline V gene data show CDR1 as SQVTM and CDR2 as ANQGSEA. There are 17 residues in the CDR3. The CDR3 loop is CSVVWGQGGFPVTEAFF. The CDR3 DNA is TGCAGCGTTGTATGGGGACAGGGTGGGTTCCCGGTGACTGAAGCTTTCTTT.

The rearrangement uses TRBV11-2 and TRBJ1-2; no reliable D call. The V end was cut by 3 bases, the J end by 2 bases, with 13 bases between. Germline V CDR1 and CDR2: SGHAT, FQNNGV. CDR3 length: 15 residues. The CDR3 DNA follows: TGTGCCAGCAGCTTGAACTCGGGAACAAACTATGGCTACACCTTC. Translation: CASSLNSGTNYGYTF.

This clone occurred once. V gene TRBV25-1 combines with J gene TRBJ1-4, with D maybe TRBD1 (5 bases). CDR1 MGHDK and CDR2 SYGVNS come from the germline V gene. This CDR3 comprises 17 residues. The V gene lost 2 bases and the J gene lost 0 bases, with 13 bases spanning the gap. Here the CDR3 reads CASSEGRGLATNEKLFF. The DNA of the CDR3 is TGTGCCAGCAGTGAAGGGAGGGGACTCGCAACTAATGAAAAACTGTTTTTT.

About this clone: This CDR3 is also generated by other DNA sequences in the sample. The V call is TRBV7-2, the J call TRBJ2-1; weak D call: TRBD2 (6 bases). Germline lookup yields CDR1 SGHTA and CDR2 FQGNSA. Between the trimmed V and J ends, which lost 3 bases and 0 bases, there was a span of 12 bases. This CDR3 is built from 16 residues. CDR3 DNA: TGTGCCAGCAGCTTGGTTGCGGGGAGCTCCTACAATGAGCAGTTCTTC. Translated: CASSLVAGSSYNEQFF. Variable domain in full (rest from reference TRBV7-2 and TRBJ2-1): GAGVSQSPSNKVTEKGKDVELRCDPISGHTALYWYRQSLGQGLEFLIYFQGNSAPDKSGLPSDRFSAERTGGSVSTLTIQRTQQEDSAVYLCASSLVAGSSYNEQFFGPGTRLTVL.

J is TRBJ1-6 and V is TRBV30; 10 bases are shared with TRBD1. Germline CDR1 reads GTSNPN; CDR2 reads SVGIG (reference sequence). After removal of 2 bases from V and 10 bases from J, the junction contained 8 bases not matched to a gene. There are 15 residues in the CDR3. The CDR3 is CAWSPIRTGGSPLHF. CDR3 nucleotide sequence: TGTGCCTGGAGTCCTATTAGGACAGGGGGATCACCCCTCCACTTT.

The J gene is TRBJ1-2, the V gene TRBV28; D is undetermined. This CDR3 is built from 13 residues. V gave up 4 bases and J gave up 5 bases, with 11 bases separating them. The V gene's germline CDR1 is MDHEN and CDR2 SYDVKM. The CDR3 bases are TGTGCCAGCAGTTCAAGCGATGGGTATGGCTACACCTTC. It is translated as CASSSSDGYGYTF.